Presented here are 5 T cell receptor beta chains from one specimen sequenced in a study of blood T cells in healthy people across ages. Using a J-beta primer mix together with a sample-barcoded 5' primer, a second PCR was run for roughly 7 to 12 cycles. TCRdb called the 5' RACE reads again in MiXCR, with one record for every CDR3 protein. The table includes 1.5 million to 2 million distinct CDR3 sequences, about 32% detected once. What was sequenced was blood. Receptors originate from a woman aged 25 to 39 in good health.

In its sample, this clonotype was seen a few times. This chain connects TRBV5-6 to TRBJ2-3, with 9 positions matching TRBD2. The junction had 16 bases not matched to a gene; V was cut back by 3 bases and J by 2 bases. CDR3 length equals 19 residues. Germline V gene sequence: CDR1 SGHDT, CDR2 YYEEEE. The CDR3: CASSYGTSILGAHTDTQYF. The CDR3 DNA is TGTGCCAGCAGCTACGGGACTAGCATCCTCGGGGCCCACACAGATACGCAGTATTTT.

This clonotype was counted a few times. The chain recombines TRBV5-5 with TRBJ1-1, with D uncertain. Germline CDR1 is SGHKS and CDR2 is YYEKEE (reference sequence). With 4 bases removed from V and 5 bases from J, the gap between germline ends came to 18 bases. This CDR3 has 15 amino acids. CDR3 coding DNA: TGTGCCAGCAGCCAAGACGGGCCCGTGGTGACTGAAGCTTTCTTT. Protein: CASSQDGPVVTEAFF.

A single count supports this clonotype. One junction end does not reproduce the germline sequence, and a read error may be involved. The chain joins TRBV6-6 to TRBJ2-7; 7 nucleotides line up with TRBD2. Germline loops: CDR1 MNHNY, CDR2 SVGAGI (reference sequence). The length of the CDR3 is 17 residues. CDR3 bases: TGTGCCAGCCCCCTGGCCCCCGGGACTACAATAGACTACGAGCGGTACTTC. This encodes CASPLAPGTTIDYERYF.

The CDR3, as DNA: TGTGCCAGCAGCCAAGATTCAAGGGGCACTGAAGCTTTCTTT. Protein sequence: CASSQDSRGTEAFF. The chain couples TRBV3-1 to TRBJ1-1; possible D gene TRBD1, 5 bases. The CDR3 runs to 14 residues. Germline V CDR1 and CDR2: LGHDT, YNNKEL (reference sequence). The ends were cut back, 0 bases at V and 4 bases at J, with 9 bases in the middle.

V gene TRBV7-8 combines with J gene TRBJ1-2; D not resolved. The CDR3 is 14 residues long. V was cut by 4 bases and J by 2 bases, with 11 bases left in between. Germline V gene sequence: CDR1 SGHVS, CDR2 FQNEAQ. The CDR3 sequence: CASSWSDGNYGYTF. DNA of the CDR3: TGTGCCAGCAGCTGGTCCGACGGAAACTATGGCTACACCTTC. Full variable domain (missing parts from reference TRBV7-8 and TRBJ1-2): GAGVSQSPRYKVAKRGQDVALRCDPISGHVSLFWYQQALGQGPEFLTYFQNEAQLDKSGLPSDRFFAERPEGSVSTLKIQRTQQEDSAVYLCASSWSDGNYGYTFGSGTRLTVV.